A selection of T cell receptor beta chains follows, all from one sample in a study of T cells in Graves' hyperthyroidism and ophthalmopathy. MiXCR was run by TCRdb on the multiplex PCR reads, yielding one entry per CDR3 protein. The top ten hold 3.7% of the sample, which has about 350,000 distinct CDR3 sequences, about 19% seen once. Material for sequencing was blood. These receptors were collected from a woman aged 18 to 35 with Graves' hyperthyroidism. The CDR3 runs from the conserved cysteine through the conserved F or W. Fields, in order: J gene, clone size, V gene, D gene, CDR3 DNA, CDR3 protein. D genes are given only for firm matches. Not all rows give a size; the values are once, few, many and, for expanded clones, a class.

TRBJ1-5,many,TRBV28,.,TGTGCCAGCAGTGACGGGTCCGTTCTTAATCAGCCCCAGCATTTT,CASSDGSVLNQPQHF
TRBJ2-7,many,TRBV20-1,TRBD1,TGCAGTGCTAGACTGTGGGACAGAGGCTTGGGTGAGCAGTACTTC,CSARLWDRGLGEQYF
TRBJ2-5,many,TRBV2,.,TGTGCCAGCAGTGAAGGATACGAGACCCAGTACTTC,CASSEGYETQYF
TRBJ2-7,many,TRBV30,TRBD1,TGTGCCTGGTCAAGACAGGGTAGCGACGAGCAGTACTTC,CAWSRQGSDEQYF
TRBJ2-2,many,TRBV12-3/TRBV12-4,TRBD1,TGTGCCATTACGGGACAGGGCGCTTCCGGGGAGCTGTTTTTT,CAITGQGASGELFF
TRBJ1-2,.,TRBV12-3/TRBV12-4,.,TGTGCCAGCAGTCCCACCTGGGGAGGCTACACCTTC,CASSPTWGGYTF
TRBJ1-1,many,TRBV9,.,TGTGCCAGCAGCGTAGGGCGGAACACTGAAGCTTTCTTT,CASSVGRNTEAFF
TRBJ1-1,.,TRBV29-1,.,TGCAGCGTTGAAGGAGCTGAAGCTTTCTTT,CSVEGAEAFF
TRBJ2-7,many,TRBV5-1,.,TGCGCCAGCAGCTTCGGGGAAGTCCGCGAGCAGTACTTC,CASSFGEVREQYF
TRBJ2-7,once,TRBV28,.,TGTGCCAGCAGTTTGGTACACCAAGCCACCTACGAGCAGTACTTC,CASSLVHQATYEQYF
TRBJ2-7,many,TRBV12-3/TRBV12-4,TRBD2,TGTGCCAGCAGTCCGGGGGGTCCGACGGCGAACTTC,CASSPGGPTANF
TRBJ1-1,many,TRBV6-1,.,TGTGCCAGCAGTGAAAGGGGAGACACTGAAGCTTTCTTT,CASSERGDTEAFF
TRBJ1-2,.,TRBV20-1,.,TGCGCTTGGACAGACTATGGCTACACCTTC,CAWTDYGYTF
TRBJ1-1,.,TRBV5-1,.,TGCGCCAGCAGCTTCGACCCGCCGAACACTGAAGCTTTCTTT,CASSFDPPNTEAFF
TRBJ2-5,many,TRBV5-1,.,TGCGCCAGCAGCTCCGTAATGGAAGAGACCCAGTACTTC,CASSSVMEETQYF
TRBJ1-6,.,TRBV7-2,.,TGTGCCAGCAGCTTAATGGGACTCTATAATTCACCCCTCCACTTT,CASSLMGLYNSPLHF
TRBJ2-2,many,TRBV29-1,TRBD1,TGCAGCGTTGGTGTAGGGGGCGACACCGGGGAGCTGTTTTTT,CSVGVGGDTGELFF
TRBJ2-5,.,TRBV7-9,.,TGTGCCAGCAGCTCCCAAACGGGGCGAGAGGCCCAGTACTTC,CASSSQTGREAQYF
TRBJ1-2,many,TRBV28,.,TGTGCCAGCAGTTTAGAGGACCCCCATGGCTACACCTTC,CASSLEDPHGYTF
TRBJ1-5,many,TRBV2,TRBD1,TGTGCCAGTACCACAGGACAGGGCACTCAGCCCCAGCATTTT,CASTTGQGTQPQHF
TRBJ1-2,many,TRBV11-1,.,TGTGCCAGCAGCCAATCCCGGCAGCAACTTAACTATGGCTACACCTTC,CASSQSRQQLNYGYTF
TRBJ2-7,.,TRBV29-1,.,TGCAGCGTTGAGGGTATCCAAGGGCAGTACTTC,CSVEGIQGQYF
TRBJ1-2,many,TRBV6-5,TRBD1,TGTGCCAGCACCAGGGACAGGACTAACTATGGCTACACCTTC,CASTRDRTNYGYTF
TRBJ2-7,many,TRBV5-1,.,TGCGCCAGCAGCTTGGTGACAGGAAGCTCCTACGAGCAGTACTTC,CASSLVTGSSYEQYF
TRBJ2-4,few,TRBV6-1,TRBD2,TGTGCCAGCAGTCCTACCTTGTGGGGGGGACTAGCCAAAAACATTAAGTACTTC,CASSPTLWGGLAKNIKYF
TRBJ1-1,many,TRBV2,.,TGTGCCAGCAGGGGGTCCATCTCGAACACTGAAGCTTTCTTT,CASRGSISNTEAFF
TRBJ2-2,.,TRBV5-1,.,TGCGCCAGCAGCTTGGAACTAAACACCGGGGAGCTGTTTTTT,CASSLELNTGELFF
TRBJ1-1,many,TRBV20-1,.,TGCAGTGCTAGTTTACAACCGAACACTGAAGCTTTCTTT,CSASLQPNTEAFF
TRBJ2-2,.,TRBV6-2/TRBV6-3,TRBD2,TGTGCCAGCAGTCAGAGCGGGGGGCGAACCGGGGAGCTGTTTTTT,CASSQSGGRTGELFF
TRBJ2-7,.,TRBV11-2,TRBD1,TGTGCCAGCAGCCCCTCAGGGGGCTATGACTCCTACGAGCAGTACTTC,CASSPSGGYDSYEQYF
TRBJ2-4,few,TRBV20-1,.,TGCAGTGCTAGCGGAGCCCCAGGGAGACGGGAAAACATTAAGTACTTC,CSASGAPGRRENIKYF
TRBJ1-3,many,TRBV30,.,TGTGCCTGGAGTCAGGGACTCCGCTCTGGAAACACCATATATTTT,CAWSQGLRSGNTIYF
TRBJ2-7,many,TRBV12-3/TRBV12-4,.,TGTGCCAGCAGTTTTAGGAGATCCTACGAGCAGTACTTC,CASSFRRSYEQYF
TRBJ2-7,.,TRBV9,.,TGTGCCAGCAGTGGCAGGGTTGGCGAGCAGTACTTC,CASSGRVGEQYF
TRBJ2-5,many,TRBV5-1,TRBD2,TGCGCCAGCGGGGACTATCAAGAGACCCAGTACTTC,CASGDYQETQYF
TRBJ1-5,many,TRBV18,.,TGTGCCAGCTCCGACACTAGCAATCAGCCCCAGCATTTT,CASSDTSNQPQHF
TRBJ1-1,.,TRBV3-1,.,TGTGCCAGCAGCCCATCAGGCCTAAAAAACACTGAAGCTTTCTTT,CASSPSGLKNTEAFF
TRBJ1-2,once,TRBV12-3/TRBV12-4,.,TGTGCCAGCAGTTTTAGGTCGGCAGGGGAGGGCTATGGCTACACCTTC,CASSFRSAGEGYGYTF
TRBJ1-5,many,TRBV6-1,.,TGTGCCAGCAGTGAAGCGCAGGGAGGGCCCCAGCATTTT,CASSEAQGGPQHF